These 6 T cell receptor gamma chains came from one sample sequenced in a study of gamma delta lymphoproliferative disorders and STAT genes. TCRdb reran clone calling via CATT on the multiplex PCR reads. This sample has about 2,500 gamma-chain clones, with roughly a fifth found just once. PBMCs from patients and controls supplied the genomic DNA for sequencing. The sequenced material came from blood. These receptors all come from a human donor with gamma-delta T-cell large granular lymphocyte leukemia.

In this sample, this clone is medium-sized. The chain uses TRGV10 and TRGJP1. The J gene was missing in TCRdb and was found by matching the end of the DNA to germline. TRGV10 carries the ORF label, with uncertain function. The CDR3 has 12 residues. V shed 8 bases, J shed 12 bases, and the junction held 10 bases outside the gene matches. The CDR3 sequence: CAAWDCTRFKIF. CDR3 sequence (DNA): TGTGCTGCGTGGGATTGCACCCGGTTCAAGATATTT.

The table lists this clone with a few counts. The chain links TRGV11 to TRGJ1 or TRGJ2. The J gene comes from matching the DNA to germline here; TCRdb lacks it. TRGV11 is an open reading frame, and its role is uncertain. V dropped 0 bases and J dropped 10; count of bases not matched to a gene: 6. CDR3 length: 13 amino acids. CDR3 protein: CACWIRHEVKKLF. The CDR3 nucleotides are TGTGCCTGCTGGATTAGGCACGAAGTGAAGAAACTCTTT.

The V and J genes are TRGV4 and TRGJ1 or TRGJ2. No J gene was available from TCRdb, and it was assigned here by a germline match of the DNA. The CDR3 runs 12 residues. Looked up from germline, CDR1 is EGSTGY and CDR2 is YDSYTSSV. V gave up 4 bases and J gave up 6 bases; unmatched junction bases: 6. The CDR3 loop is CATWERPYKKLF. The CDR3 DNA reads TGTGCCACCTGGGAACGACCTTATAAGAAACTCTTT.

There are a few counts of this clone. Distinct nucleotide sequences in the sample also encode this CDR3. The chain links TRGV4 to TRGJ1 or TRGJ2. The J gene, missing from TCRdb, was assigned here through DNA to germline matching. V gave up 4 bases and J gave up 7 bases; unmatched junction bases: 10. Germline CDR1 EGSTGY, CDR2 YDSYTSSV. The CDR3 consists of 13 residues. The CDR3 spells CATWDGLGYKKLF. The CDR3 nucleotides are TGTGCCACCTGGGACGGGCTTGGATATAAGAAACTCTTT.

This clone is labeled medium-sized (0.01 to 0.1%). The chain carries TRGV10 and TRGJ1 or TRGJ2. Here the J gene came from matching the DNA to germline, since TCRdb omits it. TRGV10 counts as an open reading frame of uncertain function. The J segment lost 12 bases and the V segment lost 8 bases, leaving 8 bases of the junction unmatched. This CDR3 comprises 10 residues. The CDR3 DNA reads TGTGCTGCGTGGGATAAAGGGAAACTCTTT. Amino acids: CAAWDKGKLF.

Only a few counts were recorded for this clone. Different DNA sequences within this sample yield the same CDR3. The rearrangement uses TRGV10 and TRGJ1 or TRGJ2. The J gene is absent in TCRdb and was assigned here via DNA matching to germline. TRGV10 is recorded as an ORF, its role being uncertain. The CDR3 is made up of 12 amino acids. The junction had 5 bases not matched to a gene; V was cut back by 8 bases and J by 3 bases. The CDR3 DNA reads as TGTGCTGCGTGGGATCGTTATTATAAGAAACTCTTT. Its translation is CAAWDRYYKKLF.